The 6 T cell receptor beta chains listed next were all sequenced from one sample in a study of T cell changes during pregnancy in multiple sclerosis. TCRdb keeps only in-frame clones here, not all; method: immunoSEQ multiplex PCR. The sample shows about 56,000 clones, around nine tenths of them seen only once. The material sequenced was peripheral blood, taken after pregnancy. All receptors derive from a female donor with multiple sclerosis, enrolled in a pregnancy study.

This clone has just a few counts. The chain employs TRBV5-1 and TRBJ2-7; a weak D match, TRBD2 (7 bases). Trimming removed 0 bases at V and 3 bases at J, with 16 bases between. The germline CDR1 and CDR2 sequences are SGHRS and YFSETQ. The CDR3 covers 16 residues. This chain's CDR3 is CASSLAGRGGIYEQYF. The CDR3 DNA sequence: TGCGCCAGCAGCTTGGCAGGCAGGGGAGGGATCTACGAGCAGTACTTC.

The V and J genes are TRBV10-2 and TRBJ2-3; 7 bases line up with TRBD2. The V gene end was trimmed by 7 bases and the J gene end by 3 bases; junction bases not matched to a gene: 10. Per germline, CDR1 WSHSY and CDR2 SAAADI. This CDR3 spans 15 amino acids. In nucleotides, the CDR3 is TGCGCCAGCATCGCCCCCCTAGCGGCTACAGATACGCAGTATTTT. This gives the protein CASIAPLAATDTQYF.

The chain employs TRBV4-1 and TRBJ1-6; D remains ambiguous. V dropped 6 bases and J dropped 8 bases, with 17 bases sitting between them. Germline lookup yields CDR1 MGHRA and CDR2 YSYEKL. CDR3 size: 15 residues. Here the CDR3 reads CASRSVGGGHSPLHF. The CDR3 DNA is TGCGCCAGCAGGTCGGTCGGAGGCGGGCATTCACCCCTCCACTTT.

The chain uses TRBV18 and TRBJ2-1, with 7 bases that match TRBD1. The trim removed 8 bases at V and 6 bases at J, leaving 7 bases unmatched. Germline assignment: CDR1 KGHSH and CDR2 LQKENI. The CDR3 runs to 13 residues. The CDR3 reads CASQGTELNEQFF. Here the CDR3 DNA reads TGTGCCAGCCAAGGGACAGAACTCAATGAGCAGTTCTTC.

In DNA, the CDR3 is TGTGCCAGCCGTCTACGGGGGGCGCTTCCCAATGAGCAGTTCTTC. It translates to CASRLRGALPNEQFF. This chain links TRBV28 with TRBJ2-1; D perhaps matches TRBD2 (7 bases). This CDR3 is built from 15 residues. CDR1 MDHEN and CDR2 SYDVKM come from the germline V gene. V lost 8 bases and J lost 6, with 20 bases in between.

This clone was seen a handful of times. CDR3 sequence (DNA): TGTGCCAGCAGTTACGGGGGGTGGAATCAGCCCCAGCATTTT. Amino acid sequence: CASSYGGWNQPQHF. The genes are TRBV6-5 and TRBJ1-5; D possibly corresponds to TRBD1 (5 bases). Germline CDR1 and CDR2: MNHEY and SVGAGI. CDR3 length: 14 amino acids. Trimming removed 2 bases at V and 4 bases at J, with 9 bases between.